This T cell receptor beta chain stems from a study of response to subunit inactivated influenza vaccine. The CDR3 contains 14 residues. The V end was cut by 9 bases, the J end by 0 bases, with 12 bases between. In germline, CDR1 is KGHDR, CDR2 SFDVKD. TCRdb reanalysed the RT-PCR reads using MiXCR and keeps one entry per CDR3 protein. The table has 860,000 or so distinct CDR3 sequences, around 20% seen once. Turning to this clonotype: Antigen specificity is unknown.

Overall study findings and caveats: Each seasonal influenza vaccination recruits few new T cells, the authors suggested.

This receptor was obtained from a man in his fifties or sixties who received an inactivated influenza vaccine. The chain is built from TRBV24-1 and TRBJ2-3, with D perhaps being TRBD1 or TRBD2 (5 bases each). The source material was PBMCs from blood, sampled 5 days after vaccination. The DNA of the CDR3 is TGTGCCACCTCCCGGGACGGAAGCACAGATACGCAGTATTTT. Its translation: CATSRDGSTDTQYF.